One sample yielded the 22 T cell receptor beta chains listed below, sequenced in a study of shared clonotypes between healthy human individuals. As defined, naive CD8 cells were CD45RO-negative and positively selected for CCR7, with terminally differentiated effector memory CD45RA+ cells excluded. TCRdb's table, derived via immunoSEQ multiplex PCR, lists solely in-frame clones and lacks some. The data hold under 1 million clones, with 80% to 95% observed a single time. Sequenced input: naive CD8+ T cells sorted from blood. Receptors were obtained from a man aged 25 to 45 in good health.

V gene TRBV7-8 combines with J gene TRBJ1-5, with D possibly being TRBD1 (6 bases). V shed 5 bases and J shed 0 bases, with 17 bases lying between them. The CDR3 runs 17 residues. Germline V gene data show CDR1 as SGHVS and CDR2 as FQNEAQ. DNA for the CDR3: TGTGCCAGCAGCCGACCGAGGGGGAGAGATAGCAATCAGCCCCAGCATTTT. Its protein is CASSRPRGRDSNQPQHF.

The rearrangement links TRBV9 to TRBJ1-3, with D hard to call. V lost 0 bases, J lost 3 bases, and 19 bases lay in between. Germline CDR1 reads SGDLS; CDR2 reads YYNGEE. The CDR3 spans 18 residues. CDR3 bases: TGTGCCAGCAGCGTAGGGGATATCGGGGTGGTGAGTGGAAACACCATATATTTT. The encoded protein is CASSVGDIGVVSGNTIYF.

The V and J genes are TRBV27 and TRBJ2-1; 9 bases align to TRBD2. With V trimmed by 4 bases and J by 1 base, 2 bases remained unmatched. The CDR3 contains 15 residues. Germline loops: CDR1 MNHEY, CDR2 SMNVEV (reference sequence). In DNA form, the CDR3 reads TGTGCCAGCAGTTACGGACTAGCGTCCTACAATGAGCAGTTCTTC. Its translation is CASSYGLASYNEQFF.

This rearrangement joins TRBV7-6 to TRBJ2-7; D may correspond to TRBD1 or TRBD2 (5 bases each). CDR3 length equals 13 residues. V dropped 6 bases and J dropped 0 bases, with 9 bases sitting between them. CDR1 and CDR2 (germline): SGHVS, FNYEAQ. CDR3 amino acids: CASRGVSSYEQYF. As DNA, the CDR3 is TGTGCCAGCAGGGGGGTGAGCTCCTACGAGCAGTACTTC.

The V gene is TRBV27, the J gene TRBJ2-3, with 11 bases matching TRBD2. Germline lookup yields CDR1 MNHEY and CDR2 SMNVEV (reference sequence). Germline trimming cut 4 bases from V and 1 base from J; bases unmatched to any gene: 10. The CDR3 runs 18 residues. The CDR3 region is CASSSPYRLAGRTDTQYF. The CDR3 DNA sequence: TGTGCCAGCAGTTCTCCATATCGACTAGCGGGACGCACAGATACGCAGTATTTT.

V is TRBV29-1 and J is TRBJ2-1; perhaps TRBD2 as D (6 bases). This CDR3 spans 11 amino acids. V gave up 3 bases and J gave up 12 bases, with 12 bases separating them. Germline CDR1 SQVTM, CDR2 ANQGSEA. CDR3 loop: CSVDSGSGQFF. The CDR3, as DNA: TGCAGCGTTGACAGCGGGTCAGGGCAGTTCTTC.

The count of this clone is one. This sequence joins TRBV19 and TRBJ2-1; TRBD1 matches at 8 bases. The CDR3 has 17 amino acids. J lost 8 bases, V lost 7 bases, and 19 bases had no gene match. Per germline, CDR1 LNHDA and CDR2 SQIVND (reference sequence). CDR3 sequence (DNA): TGTGCCAGTAACGGGGGCTTCGGGACAGGCCCTTCGGATGAGCAGTTCTTC. Encoded protein: CASNGGFGTGPSDEQFF.

This chain links TRBV14 with TRBJ2-1, with 9 positions matching TRBD1. The CDR3 is made up of 20 amino acids. Germline V gives CDR1 SGHDN, CDR2 FVKESK. J gave up 5 bases and V 0 bases, and 17 bases lay outside the gene matches. The CDR3 spells CASSQEGGQGFGWTNNEQFF. CDR3 nucleotide sequence: TGTGCCAGCAGCCAAGAGGGGGGACAGGGCTTCGGCTGGACCAACAATGAGCAGTTCTTC.

The rearrangement uses TRBV6-1 and TRBJ2-7; TRBD1 matches 7 bases. CDR3 length: 15 residues. Germline CDR1 is MNHNS and CDR2 is SASEGT. Trimming removed 2 bases from V and 4 bases from J; junction bases left unmatched: 8. Here the CDR3 DNA reads TGTGCCAGCAGTGAACCCCTACAGGGGTGGTACGAGCAGTACTTC. This codes for CASSEPLQGWYEQYF.

V and J are TRBV5-4 and TRBJ2-7; either TRBD1 or TRBD2 may supply D (7 bases each). The CDR3 contains 15 residues. V was pared by 4 bases and J by 1 base, with 15 bases between. Germline loops: CDR1 SGHNT, CDR2 YYREEE (reference sequence). The CDR3 sequence: CASSSGTAESYEQYF. DNA for the CDR3: TGTGCCAGCAGCAGCGGGACAGCGGAGTCCTACGAGCAGTACTTC.

The V call is TRBV28, the J call TRBJ2-3; D gene ambiguous. The length of the CDR3 is 16 residues. The V gene lost 3 bases and the J gene lost 2 bases, with 15 bases spanning the gap. Per germline, CDR1 MDHEN and CDR2 SYDVKM. CDR3 bases: TGTGCCAGCAGTTTTCGATTCGGCGACCCCACAGATACGCAGTATTTT. It specifies CASSFRFGDPTDTQYF.

The V gene is TRBV13, the J gene TRBJ2-1; TRBD1 matches at 7 bases. The CDR3 totals 15 residues. V gave up 0 bases and J gave up 4 bases; unmatched junction bases: 3. CDR1 PRHDT and CDR2 FYEKMQ come from the germline V gene (reference sequence). As DNA, the CDR3 is TGTGCCAGCAGCTTAGGGACAGGGAGTTACAATGAGCAGTTCTTC. It specifies CASSLGTGSYNEQFF.

J is TRBJ2-1 and V is TRBV13; 8 nucleotides line up with TRBD2. The CDR3 loop spans 15 amino acids. Germline V gene data show CDR1 as PRHDT and CDR2 as FYEKMQ (reference sequence). Trimming at V came to 3 bases and at J to 12 bases, leaving 13 bases not matched to a gene. As DNA, the CDR3 is TGTGCCAGCAGCTTTTCCAGCGGGAGCAGTCGTGTGCAGTTCTTC. Encoded protein: CASSFSSGSSRVQFF. The full variable domain, with the rest looked up from reference TRBV13 and TRBJ2-1, is AAGVIQSPRHLIKEKRETATLKCYPIPRHDTVYWYQQGPGQDPQFLISFYEKMQSDKGSIPDRFSAQQFSDYHSELNMSSLELGDSALYFCASSFSSGSSRVQFFGPGTRLTVL.

This chain links TRBV7-9 with TRBJ1-1; D not resolved. CDR3 size: 11 residues. Germline assignment: CDR1 SEHNR and CDR2 FQNEAQ (reference sequence). V shed 3 bases and J shed 6 bases, with 5 bases lying between them. CDR3 residues: CASSFEPEAFF. The CDR3 coding sequence is TGTGCCAGCAGCTTTGAGCCTGAAGCTTTCTTT.

This chain links TRBV25-1 with TRBJ2-2; the D is unclear. V lost 3 bases to trimming and J lost 7 bases, with 12 bases between them. Germline values: CDR1 MGHDK, CDR2 SYGVNS. The CDR3 covers 14 residues. For the CDR3, the DNA is TGTGCCAGCAGTGAGTCTCGGACGGACGGGGAGCTGTTTTTT. Its translation: CASSESRTDGELFF.

This chain uses TRBV28 with TRBJ2-7, with TRBD1 matching 11 bases. Per germline, CDR1 MDHEN and CDR2 SYDVKM. The CDR3 contains 15 residues. Trimming removed 5 bases from V and 3 bases from J; junction bases left unmatched: 6. The CDR3: CASSPWTGGGYEQYF. The CDR3 DNA reads TGTGCCAGCAGTCCCTGGACAGGGGGCGGCTACGAGCAGTACTTC.

The rearrangement links TRBV4-1 to TRBJ2-1, with 7 nucleotides matching TRBD1. The V segment lost 2 bases and the J segment 3 bases; nucleotides outside the gene matches: 13. Germline V gene lookup returns CDR1 MGHRA and CDR2 YSYEKL. The CDR3 extends over 18 amino acids. The CDR3 DNA follows: TGCGCCAGCAGCCAATTTCGGGTAGGGACAGCCTTCTACAATGAGCAGTTCTTC. Translating gives CASSQFRVGTAFYNEQFF.

V gene TRBV5-4 combines with J gene TRBJ2-7; perhaps TRBD1 as D (6 bases). CDR1 and CDR2 from the germline V gene are SGHNT and YYREEE (reference sequence). The V and J ends lost 0 bases and 2 bases respectively, with 9 bases between them. The CDR3 contains 14 residues. The CDR3 sequence: CASSLGDKAYEQYF. The CDR3 region has the DNA TGTGCCAGCAGCTTGGGGGACAAGGCCTACGAGCAGTACTTC.

This rearrangement joins TRBV27 to TRBJ1-4; a weak D match, TRBD1 (5 bases). The CDR3 has 14 amino acids. Trimming took off 6 bases at V and 5 bases at J, with 13 bases between the two ends. The germline V gene encodes CDR1 MNHEY and CDR2 SMNVEV (reference sequence). CDR3 in amino acids: CASRPQVLNEKLFF. The CDR3 DNA sequence: TGTGCCAGCAGACCACAGGTGCTAAATGAAAAACTGTTTTTT.

The chain recombines TRBV10-3 with TRBJ2-7; D unclear. The ends were cut back, 4 bases at V and 3 bases at J, with 16 bases in the middle. From germline, CDR1 is ENHRY and CDR2 SYGVKD. The CDR3 length is 15 residues. DNA of the CDR3: TGTGCCATCAGTGGTAACAGCCAACCTTACTACGAGCAGTACTTC. Translated: CAISGNSQPYYEQYF.

The V gene is TRBV10-3, the J gene TRBJ2-7, with 8 bases identical to TRBD2. Germline CDR1 reads ENHRY; CDR2 reads SYGVKD. The CDR3 is 13 amino acids. CDR3 amino acids: CGSSGTSQHEQYF. Here the CDR3 DNA reads TGTGGCTCATCGGGGACTAGTCAGCACGAGCAGTACTTC.

The chain joins TRBV7-9 to TRBJ2-7, with D maybe TRBD1 (5 bases). Germline CDR1 is SEHNR and CDR2 is FQNEAQ (reference sequence). V lost 3 bases and J 6 bases, leaving 18 bases between the germline ends. There are 15 residues in the CDR3. CDR3 protein: CASSFIVAQGSEQYF. CDR3 coding DNA: TGTGCCAGCAGCTTTATAGTGGCCCAGGGCAGCGAGCAGTACTTC.